This T cell receptor beta chain was identified in a study of lymphopenia after photon versus proton radiotherapy. Study-level findings and limits: After the lymphocyte nadir, photon-treated repertoires showed oligoclonal expansion, especially of CD8+ Temra cells.

TCRdb's table, derived via immunoSEQ multiplex PCR, lists solely in-frame clones and lacks some. The table has over 50,000 clones, approximately 83% seen once. Trimming stripped 0 bases from V and 2 bases from J, with 8 bases between. Germline CDR1 SGHVS, CDR2 FQNEAQ. This CDR3 region has 15 residues. Concerning this clone itself: Antigen: not known.

The chain employs TRBV7-8 and TRBJ2-1; D could derive from TRBD1 or TRBD2 (5 bases each). Here the sequenced sample was peripheral blood, taken from a patient treated with photon-based radiotherapy. The receptor comes from a man aged 35 to 55 with gastric cancer. CDR3 amino acids: CASSLAGETYNEQFF. The CDR3 DNA follows: TGTGCCAGCAGCTTAGCGGGGGAGACCTACAATGAGCAGTTCTTC.